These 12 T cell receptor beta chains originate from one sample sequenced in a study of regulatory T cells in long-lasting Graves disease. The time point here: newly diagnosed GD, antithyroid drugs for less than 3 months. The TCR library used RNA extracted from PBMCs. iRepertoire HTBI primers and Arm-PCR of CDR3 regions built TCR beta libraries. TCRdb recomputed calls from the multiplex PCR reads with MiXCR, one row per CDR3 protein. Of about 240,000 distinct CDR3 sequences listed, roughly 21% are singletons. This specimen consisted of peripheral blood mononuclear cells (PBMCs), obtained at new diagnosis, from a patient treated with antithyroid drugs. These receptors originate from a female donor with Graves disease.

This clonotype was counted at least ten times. As DNA, the CDR3 is TGTGCCAGCAGCCCGGGCCTGGGGCTACGCACCTTC. Amino acids: CASSPGLGLRTF. The chain recombines TRBV11-1 with TRBJ1-2, with a possible D match to TRBD1 (5 bases). This CDR3 is built from 12 residues. Germline CDR1 reads SGHAT; CDR2 reads FQDESV (reference sequence). The V and J ends lost 5 bases and 13 bases respectively, with 17 bases between them. Together with reference TRBV11-1 and TRBJ1-2, the CDR3 gives the full variable domain: EAEVAQSPRYKITEKSQAVAFWCDPISGHATLYWYRQILGQGPELLVQFQDESVVDDSQLPKDRFSAERLKGVDSTLKIQPAELGDSAMYLCASSPGLGLRTFGSGTRLTVV.

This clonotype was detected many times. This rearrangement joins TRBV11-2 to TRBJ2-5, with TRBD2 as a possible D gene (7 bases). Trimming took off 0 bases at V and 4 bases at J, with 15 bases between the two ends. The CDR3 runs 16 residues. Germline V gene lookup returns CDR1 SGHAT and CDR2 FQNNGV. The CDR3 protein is CASSLDRGGPRETQYF. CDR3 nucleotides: TGTGCCAGCAGCTTAGATCGCGGGGGCCCTCGAGAGACCCAGTACTTC. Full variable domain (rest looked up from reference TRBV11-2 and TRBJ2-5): EAGVAQSPRYKIIEKRQSVAFWCNPISGHATLYWYQQILGQGPKLLIQFQNNGVVDDSQLPKDRFSAERLKGVDSTLKIQPAKLEDSAVYLCASSLDRGGPRETQYFGPGTRLLVL.

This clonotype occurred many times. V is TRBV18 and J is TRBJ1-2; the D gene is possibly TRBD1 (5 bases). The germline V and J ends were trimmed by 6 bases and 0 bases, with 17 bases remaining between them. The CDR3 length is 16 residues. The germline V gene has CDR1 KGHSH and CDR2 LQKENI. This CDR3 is CASSTGTESTNYGYTF. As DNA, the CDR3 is TGTGCCAGCTCGACCGGGACCGAATCCACTAACTATGGCTACACCTTC.

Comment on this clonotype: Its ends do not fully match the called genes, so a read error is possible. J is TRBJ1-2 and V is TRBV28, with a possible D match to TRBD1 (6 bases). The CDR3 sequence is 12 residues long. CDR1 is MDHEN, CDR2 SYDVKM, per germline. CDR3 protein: CASSRQDYGCTF. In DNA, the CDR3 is TGTGCCAGCAGTCGACAGGATTATGGCTGCACCTTC.

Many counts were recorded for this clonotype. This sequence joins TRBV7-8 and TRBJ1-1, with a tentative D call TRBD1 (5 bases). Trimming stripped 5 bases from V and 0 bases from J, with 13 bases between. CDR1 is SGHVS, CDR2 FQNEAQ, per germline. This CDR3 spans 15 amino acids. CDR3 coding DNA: TGTGCCAGCAGCCAGTGGCGGGGGATGAACACTGAAGCTTTCTTT. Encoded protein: CASSQWRGMNTEAFF.

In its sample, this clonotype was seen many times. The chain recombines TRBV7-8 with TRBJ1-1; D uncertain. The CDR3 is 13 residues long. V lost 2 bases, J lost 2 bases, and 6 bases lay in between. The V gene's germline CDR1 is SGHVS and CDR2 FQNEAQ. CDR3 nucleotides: TGTGCCAGCAGCTTACTTGGTAACACTGAAGCTTTCTTT. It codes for CASSLLGNTEAFF.

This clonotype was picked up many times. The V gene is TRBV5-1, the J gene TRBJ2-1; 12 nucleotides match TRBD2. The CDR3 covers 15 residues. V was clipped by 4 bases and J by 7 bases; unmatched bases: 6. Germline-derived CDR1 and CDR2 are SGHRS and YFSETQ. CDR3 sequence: CASSPLAGGPNEQFF. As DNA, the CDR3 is TGCGCCAGCAGCCCCCTAGCGGGAGGGCCTAATGAGCAGTTCTTC.

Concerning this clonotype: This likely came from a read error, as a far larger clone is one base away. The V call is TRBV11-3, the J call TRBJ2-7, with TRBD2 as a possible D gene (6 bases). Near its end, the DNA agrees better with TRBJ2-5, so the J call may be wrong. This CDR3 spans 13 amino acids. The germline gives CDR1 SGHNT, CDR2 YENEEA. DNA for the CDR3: TGTGCCAGCAGGGGGGGTAACCAAGAGACCCAGTACTTC. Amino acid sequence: CASRGGNQETQYF.

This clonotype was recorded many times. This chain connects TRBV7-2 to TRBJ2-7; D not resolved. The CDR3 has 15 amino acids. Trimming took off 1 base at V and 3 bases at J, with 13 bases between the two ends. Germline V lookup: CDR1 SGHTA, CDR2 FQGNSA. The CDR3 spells CASSLVGLEYYEQYF. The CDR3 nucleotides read TGTGCCAGCAGCTTAGTCGGTCTAGAGTACTACGAGCAGTACTTC.

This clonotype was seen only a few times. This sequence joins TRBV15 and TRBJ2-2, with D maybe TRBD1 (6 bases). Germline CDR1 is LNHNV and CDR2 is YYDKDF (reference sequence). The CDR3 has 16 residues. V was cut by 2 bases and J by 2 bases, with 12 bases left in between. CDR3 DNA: TGTGCCACCAGCAGACAGGGGCCCAAAAACACCGGGGAGCTGTTTTTT. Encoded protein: CATSRQGPKNTGELFF.

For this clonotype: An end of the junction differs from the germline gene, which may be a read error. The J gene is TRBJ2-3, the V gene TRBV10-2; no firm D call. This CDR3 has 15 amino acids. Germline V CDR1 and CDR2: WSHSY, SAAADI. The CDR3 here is CASSFFGYDTDTQYF. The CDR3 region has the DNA TGTGCCAGCAGCTTTTTCGGATACGACACAGATACGCAGTATTTT.

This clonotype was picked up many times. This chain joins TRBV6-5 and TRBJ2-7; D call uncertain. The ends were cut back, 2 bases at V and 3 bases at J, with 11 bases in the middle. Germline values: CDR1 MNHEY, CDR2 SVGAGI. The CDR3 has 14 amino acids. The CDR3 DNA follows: TGTGCCAGCAGTTACATTTCCCAAATCTACGAGCAGTACTTC. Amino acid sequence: CASSYISQIYEQYF.